Listed below are T cell receptor beta chains from one sample, sequenced in a study of shared clonotypes between healthy human individuals. Here immunoSEQ multiplex PCR was the method, and the copy in TCRdb shows in-frame clones only, minus some. The sample records some 450,000 clones, approximately 77% being singletons. Sequenced: PBMCs. The receptors stem from a woman in her thirties or forties in good health. Some clones in this sample may be carry-over from other donors' samples. The CDR3 runs from the conserved cysteine through the conserved F or W. The D gene is left open where the match is weak. A row's size may be missing; if present it is once, few, many or a size class.

DNA	CDR3	size	D	V	J
TGTGCCAGCAGCTTTGCGGGACAGGGATCAGAGACCCAGTACTTC	CASSFAGQGSETQYF	few	TRBD1	TRBV5-4	TRBJ2-5
TGTGCCAGCAGTCAACGGAAGGCACAAGAGACCCAGTACTTC	CASSQRKAQETQYF	NA	NA	TRBV6-5	TRBJ2-5
TGTGCCAGCAGCCCTAACGGGGGGTTTGGGAATGAGCAGTTCTTC	CASSPNGGFGNEQFF	many	TRBD2	TRBV9	TRBJ2-1
TGTGCCAGCAGCCACGACCGATACAATGAGCAGTTCTTC	CASSHDRYNEQFF	NA	NA	TRBV4-2	TRBJ2-1
TGTGCCTGGAGTAGCGGGAGCCTCTCCAATGAGCAGTTCTTC	CAWSSGSLSNEQFF	NA	TRBD2	TRBV30	TRBJ2-1
TGTGCCAGCAGCATGGGCCCGAATGAGCAGTTCTTC	CASSMGPNEQFF	NA	NA	TRBV11-2	TRBJ2-1
TGTGCCAGCACGTCCAATCAGGGGGAGCAGTACTTC	CASTSNQGEQYF	NA	NA	TRBV27	TRBJ2-7
TGTGCCAGCAGCCCGCCCCCCGGACAGCGCTACAATGAGCAGTTCTTC	CASSPPPGQRYNEQFF	NA	NA	TRBV7-9	TRBJ2-1
TGTGCCAGCAGCCTAGCCGGACAGGCTAATGAAAAACTGTTTTTT	CASSLAGQANEKLFF	NA	TRBD1	TRBV27	TRBJ1-4
TGTGCCAGCAGTCCCCCTCCGAACACCGGGGAGCTGTTTTTT	CASSPPPNTGELFF	NA	NA	TRBV28	TRBJ2-2
TGTGCCAGCAGCTTGGGACAGGGAGATGAAAAACTGTTTTTT	CASSLGQGDEKLFF	few	TRBD1	TRBV7-9	TRBJ1-4
TGTGCCATCAGTAGACAGGGGGCGGACACTGAAGCTTTCTTT	CAISRQGADTEAFF	few	TRBD1	TRBV10-3	TRBJ1-1
TGTGCCAGCAGTCCTCGACGGGGGGCCTCCTACGAGCAGTACTTC	CASSPRRGASYEQYF	many	NA	TRBV6-1	TRBJ2-7
TGCGCCAGCAGCCAAGATAAAGGGGCTGGTTTTGGCTACACCTTC	CASSQDKGAGFGYTF	NA	NA	TRBV4-3	TRBJ1-2
TGTGCCAGCAGTTCCCCTTGGGGGAACACCGGGGAGCTGTTTTTT	CASSSPWGNTGELFF	NA	NA	TRBV27	TRBJ2-2
TGTGCCAGTAGTACCCCGGGACTATCGTATGAGCAGTTCTTC	CASSTPGLSYEQFF	many	TRBD2	TRBV19	TRBJ2-1
TGTGCCAGCTTTACAGGGGTGGCGGATACGCAGTATTTT	CASFTGVADTQYF	NA	TRBD1	TRBV28	TRBJ2-3
TGTGCCAGGAACCAAAAACTGAACACTGAAGCTTTCTTT	CARNQKLNTEAFF	NA	NA	TRBV30	TRBJ1-1
TGTGCCAGCAGCTTAGGCCTAGCATTCACAGATACGCAGTATTTT	CASSLGLAFTDTQYF	NA	NA	TRBV7-3	TRBJ2-3
TGTGCCAGCAGCAGAACAGGCGGACCATACAATGAGCAGTTCTTC	CASSRTGGPYNEQFF	NA	NA	TRBV7-9	TRBJ2-1
TGCGCCAGCAGAACTAGCGGGGACAGCTCCTACGAGCAGTACTTC	CASRTSGDSSYEQYF	NA	TRBD2	TRBV5-1	TRBJ2-7
TGTGCCAGCAGCTCCCGGGCTAGCACAGATACGCAGTATTTT	CASSSRASTDTQYF	few	NA	TRBV13	TRBJ2-3
TGTGCCAGTAAGGCAGGGGGCTGGGGCACTGAAGCTTTCTTT	CASKAGGWGTEAFF	NA	TRBD1	TRBV19	TRBJ1-1
TGTGCCAGCTCACCACAGGGGAGGAATGGCTACACCTTC	CASSPQGRNGYTF	NA	NA	TRBV18	TRBJ1-2
TGCGCCAGCAGCTTGGGCGAGACAGCCAACACTGAAGCTTTCTTT	CASSLGETANTEAFF	many	NA	TRBV5-1	TRBJ1-1
TGTGCCAGCAGTGAACCCGGGACTAGAGGAACCGGGGAGCTGTTTTTT	CASSEPGTRGTGELFF	NA	TRBD2	TRBV28	TRBJ2-2
TGTGCCAGCAGCTTAGAGTATAGGGAGGATGAAAAACTGTTTTTT	CASSLEYREDEKLFF	NA	NA	TRBV7-9	TRBJ1-4
TGTGCCAGCAGCGTAGGCGGGAGTACCTACAATGAGCAGTTCTTC	CASSVGGSTYNEQFF	NA	TRBD2	TRBV9	TRBJ2-1
TGTGCCAGCAGTGGGACAGTAAATCAGCCCCAGCATTTT	CASSGTVNQPQHF	once	NA	TRBV6-1	TRBJ1-5
TGTGCCAGCTATTCAAAACCGGGGGGCAATGAGCAGTTCTTC	CASYSKPGGNEQFF	NA	TRBD2	TRBV27	TRBJ2-1
TGTGCCAGCAGTTCGAAATGGACTACCAGCTACGAGCAGTACTTC	CASSSKWTTSYEQYF	few	NA	TRBV27	TRBJ2-7
TGTGCCAGCAGCGTGGCGGTGAACACTGAAGCTTTCTTT	CASSVAVNTEAFF	NA	NA	TRBV9	TRBJ1-1
TGTGCCAGTAGTATAGTCGGGGGACGCACTGAAGCTTTCTTT	CASSIVGGRTEAFF	once	NA	TRBV19	TRBJ1-1
TGTGCCAGTAGTATAAGGGCACCGTATAGCAATCAGCCCCAGCATTTT	CASSIRAPYSNQPQHF	NA	NA	TRBV19	TRBJ1-5
TGTGCCTGGGTTACAACAGGGGTGGACACCATATATTTT	CAWVTTGVDTIYF	once	TRBD1	TRBV30	TRBJ1-3
TGTGCCAGCAGCCAGGCTGTCCGGGACAGGGGTTCCTACGAGCAGTACTTC	CASSQAVRDRGSYEQYF	once	TRBD1	TRBV4-2	TRBJ2-7
TGTGCCAGCAGCTCTAGGACAGGGGGAGGCTACGAGCAGTACTTC	CASSSRTGGGYEQYF	NA	TRBD1	TRBV7-2	TRBJ2-7
TGCGCCAGCAGCTTGGAGAGATATAGACAGGGGAACGTCCATGGCTACACCTTC	CASSLERYRQGNVHGYTF	NA	TRBD1	TRBV5-1	TRBJ1-2
TGTGCCTTCCAAACCGGGACCATCTACGAGCAGTACTTC	CAFQTGTIYEQYF	NA	NA	TRBV9	TRBJ2-7
TGTGCCAGCAGCCCTCGGGCGGTCACCGGGGAGCTGTTTTTT	CASSPRAVTGELFF	NA	NA	TRBV11-2	TRBJ2-2